The rows below give T cell receptor beta chains drawn from one sample of a study of T cells in Graves' hyperthyroidism and ophthalmopathy. MiXCR, run by TCRdb on the multiplex PCR reads, gives a single entry per CDR3 protein. The data show about 640,000 distinct CDR3 sequences, with around 21% seen just once and approximately 30% held by the top ten. The sequencing sample was made of blood. Receptors were obtained from a man aged 30 to 45 with Graves' ophthalmopathy. Each CDR3 is given with its conserved first and last residue. Fields, in order: V gene, J gene, D gene, clone size, CDR3 DNA, CDR3 protein. A D gene is named only where the DNA matches it firmly. Only some rows state a clone size, as once, few, many or a class for expanded clones.

TRBV12-3/TRBV12-4,TRBJ2-5,-,-,TGTGCCAGCAGTTCTACAGGGATGGAGACCCAGTACTTC,CASSSTGMETQYF
TRBV12-3/TRBV12-4,TRBJ2-4,TRBD1,few,TGTGCCAGCAGTTTAGCTGTGTTTCAGGGGGTTCAAAACATTCAGTACTTC,CASSLAVFQGVQNIQYF
TRBV7-2,TRBJ2-1,TRBD1,few,TGTGCCAGCAGCTTTTACAGGGGGCCCGAGCAGTTCTTC,CASSFYRGPEQFF
TRBV13,TRBJ1-6,-,few,TGTGCCAGCAGGCCCCGGGGCCAAGACTATAATTCACCCCTCCACTTT,CASRPRGQDYNSPLHF
TRBV20-1,TRBJ1-1,-,once,TGCAGTGCTCCCGGGATGAACACTGAAGCTTTCTTT,CSAPGMNTEAFF
TRBV6-5,TRBJ2-7,-,-,TGTGCCAGCACTTCTTCCCTTGTCCGGGACTACGAGCAGTACTTC,CASTSSLVRDYEQYF
TRBV12-3/TRBV12-4,TRBJ2-5,-,few,TGTGCCAGCAGTCCCCCTGTGGGGGCCGGAAGGGGCACCCAGTACTTC,CASSPPVGAGRGTQYF
TRBV18,TRBJ1-3,-,-,TGTGCCAGCTCATCGGACGGGTACTCTGGAAACACCATATATTTT,CASSSDGYSGNTIYF
TRBV11-2,TRBJ1-1,-,many,TGTGCCAGCAGCTCGCCGGAGGAGGGCATGAACACTGAAGCTTTCTTT,CASSSPEEGMNTEAFF
TRBV11-2,TRBJ1-4,-,many,TGTGCCAGCAGCCCAACCTCTGGACTACCAGAAAAACTGTTTTTT,CASSPTSGLPEKLFF
TRBV20-1,TRBJ1-1,-,-,TGCAGTGCCGCGCAGGGGAGTCTTTTCGGGAACACTGAAGCTTTCTTT,CSAAQGSLFGNTEAFF
TRBV20-1,TRBJ2-3,-,-,TGCAGTGCTAGAGTCCCAGGGTCGCTCGCGCAGTATTTT,CSARVPGSLAQYF
TRBV11-2,TRBJ1-1,-,many,TGTGCCAGCAGCCTCTACACCGGTGAAGCTTTCTTT,CASSLYTGEAFF
TRBV20-1,TRBJ1-1,-,many,TGCAGTGCTAGGCCAAGGGTACTCGGTGAAGCTTTCTTT,CSARPRVLGEAFF
TRBV20-1,TRBJ2-1,-,once,TGCAGTGCTTCTACCGTCTGGGGAAGGGTTCAAGAGACCCAGTTCTTC,CSASTVWGRVQETQFF
TRBV5-1,TRBJ1-2,TRBD1,-,TGCGCCAGCAGCGGGCGGGACAGCAGCTTCTACACCTTC,CASSGRDSSFYTF
TRBV2,TRBJ2-1,-,many,TGTGCCAGCAGTAACCAGCGGCCCTACAGTGAGCAGTTCTTC,CASSNQRPYSEQFF
TRBV24-1,TRBJ2-7,-,few,TGTGCCACCAGTGAACCAGGCCGGGACGAGCAGTACTTC,CATSEPGRDEQYF
TRBV3-1,TRBJ1-1,-,many,TGTGCCAGCAGCCCTTCTAACCGGGCCTCCACTGAAGCTTTCTTT,CASSPSNRASTEAFF
TRBV28,TRBJ2-3,-,-,TGTGCCAGCAGTCGCCCCGGGACTAGCACAGATACGCAGTATTTT,CASSRPGTSTDTQYF
TRBV2,TRBJ2-7,-,many,TGTGCCACCGCAACTAGGACGTCCTCCTACGAGCAGTACTTC,CATATRTSSYEQYF
TRBV10-3,TRBJ2-7,-,-,TGTGCCATCAGTGAGCCAGGGTCCTACGAGCAGTACTTC,CAISEPGSYEQYF
TRBV28,TRBJ2-7,TRBD2,many,TGTGCCAGCAGCTCTATGACTAGCGGGAGGACCTACGAGCAGTACTTC,CASSSMTSGRTYEQYF
TRBV6-1,TRBJ1-5,-,-,TGTGCCAGCAGTCGAAGGGGGGACAATCAGCCCCAGCATTTT,CASSRRGDNQPQHF
TRBV2,TRBJ2-3,TRBD2,-,TGTGCCAGCATGCGGGGAGGGGTACATACGCAGTATTTT,CASMRGGVHTQYF
TRBV6-1,TRBJ2-2,TRBD2,many,TGTGCCAGCAGTCTTAGCGGGTCGAACACCGGGGAGCTGTTTTTT,CASSLSGSNTGELFF
TRBV11-2,TRBJ1-1,-,many,TGTGCCAGCAGCTTAGAGGGGGCGGGCACTGAAGCTTTCTTT,CASSLEGAGTEAFF
TRBV7-9,TRBJ2-1,-,-,TGTGCCAGCAGTTCACTTCCCAATGAGCAGTTCTTC,CASSSLPNEQFF
TRBV11-1,TRBJ2-1,-,few,TGTGCCAGCAGCTTGGGGACTCCGAGCGTCAATGAGCAGTTCTTC,CASSLGTPSVNEQFF
TRBV20-1,TRBJ2-3,TRBD2,many,TGCAGTGCGACACCCTTATTAGCGGGAGGGCTCCCAGATACGCAGTATTTT,CSATPLLAGGLPDTQYF
TRBV10-3,TRBJ1-1,-,-,TGTGCCATCAAAGATTCGGTTGAACAGGGTTGGGCTTTCTTT,CAIKDSVEQGWAFF
TRBV7-8,TRBJ2-7,TRBD1,many,TGTGCCAGCAGCTTAGGATCCGGGACAGGGAGGCACGAGCAGTACTTC,CASSLGSGTGRHEQYF
TRBV5-1,TRBJ2-5,-,-,TGCGCCAGCAGCTTGGAAGCTAGCCAAGAGACCCAGTACTTC,CASSLEASQETQYF
TRBV6-1,TRBJ2-2,TRBD2,few,TGTGCCAGTATAGCGGCTAGCGGTAACACCGGGGAGCTGTTTTTT,CASIAASGNTGELFF
TRBV5-1,TRBJ2-7,-,few,TGCGCCAGCAGCTTGGAGGGGTTCCTCTACGAGCAGTACTTC,CASSLEGFLYEQYF
TRBV13,TRBJ2-1,TRBD2,-,TGTGCCAGCAGCTCCCTTAGCGGGAGAACCAATGAGCAGTTCTTC,CASSSLSGRTNEQFF
TRBV11-3,TRBJ2-1,-,many,TGTGCCAGCAGCCAAGGGAGATATAGCGGAAGACCCTACAATGAGCAGTTCTTC,CASSQGRYSGRPYNEQFF
TRBV5-1,TRBJ1-1,-,few,TGCGCCAGCAGCAGGTGGACCGCAGACAACACTGAAGCTTTCTTT,CASSRWTADNTEAFF
TRBV10-3,TRBJ2-5,-,-,TGTGCCATCAGTGAGTCGAAGGGCACAGGCCGAGAGACCCAGTACTTC,CAISESKGTGRETQYF